These 15 T cell receptor beta chains share one sample of origin, sequenced in a study of blood T cell repertoires in COVID-19. Measured with immunoSEQ multiplex PCR; TCRdb has only the in-frame clones, and not every one. This sample yields around 95,000 clones, of which just under 85% are seen a single time; about an eighth belongs to the top ten. The sequenced sample consisted of peripheral blood. The receptors here all came from a man aged 50 to 60 with active or convalescent COVID-19.

J is TRBJ2-7 and V is TRBV10-3, with a weak D call TRBD2 (5 bases). Germline lookup yields CDR1 ENHRY and CDR2 SYGVKD. With 3 bases removed from V and 7 bases from J, the gap between germline ends came to 28 bases. This CDR3 is 18 amino acids long. For the CDR3, the DNA is TGTGCCATCAGTGATAAGGCCAGGCAGTCAACTGTAGGCGGGGAGCAGTACTTC. This sequence encodes CAISDKARQSTVGGEQYF.

The V gene is TRBV7-9, the J gene TRBJ2-5, with TRBD2 identical over 9 bases. V lost 3 bases and J lost 1; bases outside the gene matches: 6. The CDR3 runs 16 residues. The germline V gene has CDR1 SEHNR and CDR2 FQNEAQ (reference sequence). Written as DNA, the CDR3 is TGTGCCAGCAGCTTCCGAGCGGGAGGATCCCAAGAGACCCAGTACTTC. It translates to CASSFRAGGSQETQYF.

This sequence joins TRBV14 and TRBJ2-1, with TRBD2 matching 12 bases. The CDR3 totals 16 residues. Germline CDR1 reads SGHDN; CDR2 reads FVKESK. Unmatched junction bases numbered 3, after V lost 0 bases and J lost 6 bases. CDR3 bases: TGTGCCAGCAGCCAAGATCGACTAGCGGGAGTCAATGAGCAGTTCTTC. This gives the protein CASSQDRLAGVNEQFF. The entire variable domain, with the rest obtained from reference TRBV14 and TRBJ2-1, is as follows: EAGVTQFPSHSVIEKGQTVTLRCDPISGHDNLYWYRRVMGKEIKFLLHFVKESKQDESGMPNNRFLAERTGGTYSTLKVQPAELEDSGVYFCASSQDRLAGVNEQFFGPGTRLTVL.

This clone was counted a few times. V and J are TRBV10-3 and TRBJ2-7; 9 positions match TRBD2. Germline assignment: CDR1 ENHRY and CDR2 SYGVKD. V lost 8 bases, J lost 3 bases, and 5 bases stayed unmatched. The CDR3 sequence is 13 residues long. The CDR3 nucleotides read TGTGCCATCGGGGGGACTAGCAGCTACGAGCAGTACTTC. As protein: CAIGGTSSYEQYF.

The chain joins TRBV5-1 to TRBJ1-6; the D gene is possibly TRBD1 (5 bases). The CDR3 is made up of 18 amino acids. CDR1 SGHRS and CDR2 YFSETQ come from the germline V gene. V lost 0 bases and J 6 bases, leaving 19 bases between the germline ends. This CDR3 reads CASSLAVQGAGGNSPLHF. The DNA of the CDR3 is TGCGCCAGCAGCTTGGCCGTTCAGGGTGCGGGGGGTAATTCACCCCTCCACTTT.

The chain uses TRBV11-2 and TRBJ2-1, with TRBD2 identical over 8 bases. With 0 bases clipped from V and 10 bases from J, the junction kept 11 bases outside the gene matches. Germline V CDR1 and CDR2: SGHAT, FQNNGV. There are 16 residues in the CDR3. Written as DNA, the CDR3 is TGTGCCAGCAGCTTAGAACGGCTAGCGGGCTGGGGGGAGCAGTTCTTC. Encoded protein: CASSLERLAGWGEQFF.

This chain links TRBV29-1 with TRBJ1-5; no firm D call. CDR3 length: 11 residues. Germline CDR1 reads SQVTM; CDR2 reads ANQGSEA. V lost 1 base, J lost 6 bases, and 4 bases lay in between. The CDR3 bases are TGCAGCGTTGAAGGGCCTCAGCCCCAGCATTTT. It is translated as CSVEGPQPQHF.

The genes are TRBV19 and TRBJ1-3; D remains unclear. V dropped 5 bases and J dropped 7 bases, with 21 bases sitting between them. The CDR3 covers 16 residues. The germline V gene encodes CDR1 LNHDA and CDR2 SQIVND (reference sequence). CDR3 in amino acids: CASSPRREGGDNTIYF. CDR3 bases: TGTGCCAGTAGTCCAAGACGGGAAGGAGGTGATAACACCATATATTTT.

The rearrangement joins TRBV5-1 to TRBJ1-3; D ambiguous. V dropped 0 bases and J dropped 4 bases, with 11 bases sitting between them. This CDR3 contains 15 residues. Germline V CDR1 and CDR2: SGHRS, YFSETQ. In DNA, the CDR3 is TGCGCCAGCAGCTTGGGCCCAGGCGAGGGAAACACCATATATTTT. Amino acid sequence: CASSLGPGEGNTIYF.

The J gene is TRBJ1-2, the V gene TRBV6-1, with 8 positions matching TRBD1. This CDR3 is 16 amino acids long. Germline V lookup: CDR1 MNHNS, CDR2 SASEGT. J gave up 2 bases and V 6 bases, and 11 bases lay outside the gene matches. The CDR3 spells CASREHGQGKNYGYTF. Here the CDR3 DNA reads TGTGCCAGCAGGGAACACGGACAGGGTAAAAACTATGGCTACACCTTC.

This sequence joins TRBV29-1 and TRBJ2-1; D call uncertain. The ends were cut back, 5 bases at V and 3 bases at J, with 2 bases in the middle. The CDR3 runs to 10 residues. In germline, CDR1 is SQVTM, CDR2 ANQGSEA. The CDR3 here is CSVYYNEQFF. CDR3 bases: TGCAGCGTTTACTACAATGAGCAGTTCTTC.

The genes are TRBV5-4 and TRBJ2-3; D remains unclear. The CDR3 has 12 residues. Trimming stripped 3 bases from V and 7 bases from J, with 9 bases between. CDR1 is SGHNT, CDR2 YYREEE, per germline (reference sequence). The CDR3 DNA reads as TGTGCCAGCAGCTCGACTGCAAATACGCAGTATTTT. As protein: CASSSTANTQYF.

V and J are TRBV7-8 and TRBJ2-5; a weak D match, TRBD1 (6 bases). The V and J ends lost 5 bases and 7 bases respectively, with 23 bases between them. CDR1 and CDR2 from the germline V gene are SGHVS and FQNEAQ. CDR3 length equals 16 residues. The CDR3 DNA follows: TGTGCCAGCAGCGCAGGAAACACAGGGTCCGGCGGGACCCAGTACTTC. Translating gives CASSAGNTGSGGTQYF.

This clone was seen only a few times. The rearrangement joins TRBV4-1 to TRBJ2-7; D is uncertain. The CDR3 is 13 amino acids. V lost 6 bases, J lost 0 bases, and 9 bases lay in between. The germline CDR1 and CDR2 sequences are MGHRA and YSYEKL. This CDR3 is CASSSASSYEQYF. The DNA for the CDR3 is TGCGCCAGCAGTTCTGCTAGCTCCTACGAGCAGTACTTC.

In its sample, this clone was seen once. J is TRBJ2-1 and V is TRBV29-1; tentatively, D is TRBD2 (5 bases). V gave up 3 bases and J gave up 3 bases, with 9 bases separating them. This CDR3 spans 13 amino acids. Germline CDR1 reads SQVTM; CDR2 reads ANQGSEA. In nucleotides, the CDR3 is TGCAGCGTTGAGGACCGGGACTACAATGAGCAGTTCTTC. Amino acids: CSVEDRDYNEQFF.